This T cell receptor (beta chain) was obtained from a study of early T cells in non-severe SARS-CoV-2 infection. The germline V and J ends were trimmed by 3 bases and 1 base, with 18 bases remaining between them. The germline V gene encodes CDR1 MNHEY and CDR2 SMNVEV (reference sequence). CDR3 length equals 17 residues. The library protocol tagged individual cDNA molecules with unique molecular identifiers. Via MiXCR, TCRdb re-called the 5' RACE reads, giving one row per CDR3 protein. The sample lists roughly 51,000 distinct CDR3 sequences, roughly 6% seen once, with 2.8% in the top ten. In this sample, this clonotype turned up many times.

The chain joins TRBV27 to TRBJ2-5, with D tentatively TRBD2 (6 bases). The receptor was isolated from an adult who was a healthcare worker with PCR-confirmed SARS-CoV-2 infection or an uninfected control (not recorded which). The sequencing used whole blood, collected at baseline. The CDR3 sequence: CASSFTSRGLLQETQYF. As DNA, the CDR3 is TGTGCCAGCAGTTTCACCTCTAGGGGACTCCTCCAAGAGACCCAGTACTTC.